The rows below give T cell receptor beta chains drawn from one sample of a study of immune heterogeneity within non-small cell lung tumors. A single record per CDR3 protein comes from TCRdb applying MiXCR to the multiplex PCR reads. This sample has about 3,100 distinct CDR3 sequences, with less than 45% found just once. The sequenced sample was lung tumor tissue. These receptors were collected from a woman aged 45-60 years with non-small cell lung cancer. Each CDR3 is given with its conserved first and last residue. The D gene is left open where the match is weak.

TRBV12-5	TRBD1	TRBJ2-1	CASGFLTNDRGFYNEQFF
TRBV2	TRBD1	TRBJ1-5	CASSEAGDRGRFNQPQHF
TRBV19	TRBD1	TRBJ1-5	CASDRGQIDNQPQHF
TRBV28	-	TRBJ1-6	CASSFPGRDSPLHF
TRBV24-1	-	TRBJ1-2	CATSEGSYGYTF
TRBV27	-	TRBJ1-2	CASSLLGADYGYTF
TRBV24-1	TRBD2	TRBJ2-1	CATSDSEGLDNEQFF
TRBV7-9	-	TRBJ1-2	CASRIAGNSQNYGYTF
TRBV20-1	TRBD2	TRBJ2-3	CSARDSGTNGGEDTQYF
TRBV27	-	TRBJ2-5	CASSLWALGGVAQETQYF
TRBV28	TRBD2	TRBJ2-4	CASSQGLAGGLENIQYF
TRBV6-1	TRBD1	TRBJ1-6	CASIRRQGDSPLHF
TRBV10-3	-	TRBJ1-5	CAISERGDGNQPQHF
TRBV24-1	-	TRBJ2-1	CSTSDLPDEQFF
TRBV19	-	TRBJ1-2	CASSISERYGYTF
TRBV20-1	TRBD1	TRBJ2-3	CSAGDGTGYTDTQYF
TRBV29-1	-	TRBJ2-7	CSVETPVTSYEQYF
TRBV28	-	TRBJ2-2	CASVVARGNTGELFF
TRBV4-2	TRBD2	TRBJ2-1	CASSQGTSGRNEQFF
TRBV20-1	TRBD2	TRBJ2-5	CSAREGLAGEETQYF
TRBV6-2/TRBV6-3	-	TRBJ1-4	CASSYKEDSPEKLFF
TRBV7-2	-	TRBJ2-7	CASSLAAQQGQYF
TRBV5-1	TRBD1	TRBJ1-1	CASSLISGGRNTEAFF
TRBV20-1	TRBD2	TRBJ2-3	CSASGGAMGTDTQYF
TRBV30	-	TRBJ2-7	CAWSVVSWPAPYEQYF
TRBV7-9	TRBD1	TRBJ2-5	CASSPSGTGNQETQYF
TRBV20-1	-	TRBJ1-1	CSASSPRRLNTEAFF
TRBV15	TRBD2	TRBJ2-1	CATASGSYNEQFF
TRBV20-1	-	TRBJ1-2	CSATGGDGGGGYTF
TRBV20-1	TRBD1	TRBJ1-1	CSPKGQPNTEAFF
TRBV4-1	TRBD2	TRBJ2-3	CASSQVGRGGTDTQYF
TRBV2	TRBD2	TRBJ2-1	CASRGGAGGFGEQFF
TRBV5-1	TRBD1	TRBJ1-5	CASRQGQDRNQPQHF
TRBV11-2	-	TRBJ1-5	CASSLRAGGNQPQHF